The entry that follows covers one T cell receptor beta chain sequence. The antigen is undetermined. Amplification used 60 Vbeta primers and 13 Jbeta primers. Repertoires were generated with immunoSEQ multiplex PCR, while TCRdb's copy carries only in-frame clones and drops some. This table has under 200,000 clones, around nine tenths appearing once. This CDR3 comprises 14 residues. Trimming took 4 bases from V and 7 from J; bases not matched to a gene: 6. Germline V lookup: CDR1 MDHEN, CDR2 SYDVKM. These data originate in a study of cytomegalovirus exposure and HLA in healthy donors. Study results and limitations: Over 15,000 TCR beta sequences were associated with HLA alleles at 0.05 false discovery rate in a later analysis. In a later analysis, HLA-C alleles had the fewest associated TCRs, DRB1 alleles the most. Productive rates of about 90% or about 30% were seen for most TCR beta V segments in an earlier analysis. Reported findings show TCR beta sequences accurately forecast HLA-A and HLA-B alleles in most subjects.

The sample comprised PBMCs. J is TRBJ2-7 and V is TRBV28, with 11 bases lining up with TRBD1. This receptor was taken from a young woman in good health and CMV-seronegative. The CDR3 is CASSWGTGGREQYF. In DNA, the CDR3 is TGTGCCAGCAGTTGGGGGACAGGGGGAAGGGAGCAGTACTTC.